This T cell receptor (beta chain) is drawn from a study of cytomegalovirus exposure and HLA in healthy donors. General study findings and limits: Overall, 164 TCR beta chains were annotated as cytomegalovirus-associated.

Using immunoSEQ multiplex PCR, the repertoire was profiled, and TCRdb retains in-frame clones only, with some absent. Among more than 85,000 clones listed, roughly 94% were seen once. In the case of this clone: Antigen unknown.

Germline trimming cut 3 bases from V and 1 base from J; bases unmatched to any gene: 2. Germline-derived CDR1 and CDR2 are SGDLS and YYNGEE. CDR3 length equals 15 residues. V gene TRBV9 combines with J gene TRBJ2-2, with 8 nucleotides matching TRBD1. The TCR comes from a woman younger than 35 in good health and CMV-seronegative. What was sequenced was PBMCs. The CDR3 DNA reads TGTGCCAGCAGCGCCGGGACAGGGAACACCGGGGAGCTGTTTTTT. It codes for CASSAGTGNTGELFF.